These T cell receptor beta chains were read from a single sample in a study of T-cell memory formation after mild COVID-19. TCRdb reprocessed the 5' RACE reads via MiXCR and lists one record per CDR3 protein. Here the sample spans roughly 300,000 distinct CDR3 sequences, roughly an eighth being singletons. The sample comprised PBMCs or a T cell subset sorted from them (not recorded which). These receptors originate from a man aged 18 to 29 who had mild COVID-19 (a few samples of this study predate the infection). Cell type and time point are not known. The CDR3 runs from the conserved cysteine through the conserved F or W. A D gene is named only where the DNA matches it firmly. Size is omitted from some rows. Given values are once, few, many or a class for expanded clones.

v_call	j_call	d_call	clone_size	cdr3_aa	cdr3_nt
TRBV7-2	TRBJ2-5	.	.	CATTLGGPWETQYF	TGTGCCACCACCTTGGGGGGGCCGTGGGAGACCCAGTACTTC
TRBV4-3	TRBJ2-1	.	.	CASSRLTSSEYNEQFF	TGCGCCAGCAGCCGCCTCACTAGTTCCGAGTACAATGAGCAGTTCTTC
TRBV19	TRBJ2-1	TRBD2	few	CASSPWASGGNNEQFF	TGTGCCAGTAGTCCCTGGGCGAGCGGGGGGAACAATGAGCAGTTCTTC
TRBV7-6	TRBJ1-2	.	.	CASSFAQGEGYTF	TGTGCCAGCAGCTTTGCACAGGGCGAAGGCTACACCTTC
TRBV5-1	TRBJ2-1	TRBD1	many	CASSSTPGQGQFF	TGCGCCAGCAGCTCAACCCCAGGACAGGGGCAATTCTTC
TRBV9	TRBJ1-1	.	.	CASSDRPDRMDTEAFF	TGTGCCAGCAGTGACAGGCCGGATCGGATGGACACTGAAGCTTTCTTT
TRBV4-1	TRBJ2-3	.	.	CASSQFRGTDTQYF	TGCGCCAGCAGCCAATTCAGGGGCACAGATACGCAGTATTTT
TRBV7-9	TRBJ1-2	TRBD1	few	CASSSGQGARGYTF	TGTGCCAGCAGCTCCGGACAGGGGGCCCGTGGCTACACCTTC
TRBV6-5	TRBJ2-7	.	few	CASAYLTASYEQYF	TGTGCCAGCGCCTACCTCACAGCCTCCTACGAGCAGTACTTC
TRBV7-2	TRBJ1-4	.	few	CASSLLGGGSHEKLFF	TGTGCCAGCAGCTTACTTGGGGGAGGTTCGCATGAAAAACTGTTTTTT
TRBV20-1	TRBJ1-1	.	.	CSALGPNTEAFF	TGCAGTGCTTTGGGGCCTAACACTGAAGCTTTCTTT
TRBV4-2	TRBJ2-1	.	few	CASSPSGPSSYNEQFF	TGTGCCAGCAGCCCTAGTGGACCCAGCTCCTACAATGAGCAGTTCTTC
TRBV4-2	TRBJ2-3	TRBD2	few	CASSPLGGFGDTQYF	TGTGCCAGCAGCCCTTTGGGAGGGTTTGGAGATACGCAGTATTTT
TRBV7-2	TRBJ2-5	.	few	CASSRRGGEETQYF	TGTGCCAGCAGCCGCAGGGGGGGGGAGGAGACCCAGTACTTC
TRBV15	TRBJ2-5	.	.	CATSTDRGGWETQYF	TGTGCCACCAGCACCGATAGGGGGGGTTGGGAGACCCAGTACTTC
TRBV5-5	TRBJ2-2	.	many	CASSLSGHTGELFF	TGTGCCAGCAGCTTGTCGGGACACACCGGGGAGCTGTTTTTT
TRBV7-2	TRBJ2-1	.	many	CASSLVGDNEQFF	TGTGCCAGCAGCTTAGTGGGTGACAATGAGCAGTTCTTC
TRBV12-3/TRBV12-4	TRBJ1-1	TRBD1	.	CASAWDSINTEAFF	TGTGCCAGCGCCTGGGACAGTATAAACACTGAAGCTTTCTTT
TRBV5-1	TRBJ2-5	TRBD2	.	CASSLRFQRGAKETQYF	TGCGCCAGCAGCTTGAGATTCCAGCGGGGGGCCAAAGAGACCCAGTACTTC
TRBV7-3	TRBJ2-1	.	few	CASSLGGPPYNEQFF	TGTGCCAGCAGCTTAGGGGGGCCTCCCTACAATGAGCAGTTCTTC
TRBV12-3/TRBV12-4	TRBJ2-1	TRBD2	.	CASSQTLAGYNEQFF	TGTGCCAGCAGCCAGACACTAGCGGGGTACAATGAGCAGTTCTTC
TRBV7-2	TRBJ2-3	TRBD1	.	CASSIWGTDTDTQYF	TGTGCCAGCAGCATCTGGGGGACAGACACAGATACGCAGTATTTT
TRBV9	TRBJ1-1	TRBD1	few	CASSTHRGHEGDSTEAFF	TGTGCCAGCAGCACCCACAGGGGACATGAGGGAGATAGCACTGAAGCTTTCTTT
TRBV5-4	TRBJ1-2	.	.	CASSWAGDGYTF	TGTGCCAGCAGCTGGGCAGGGGATGGCTACACCTTC
TRBV4-1	TRBJ2-1	.	.	CASSEVGASSYNEQFF	TGCGCCAGTTCTGAGGTTGGGGCAAGCTCCTACAATGAGCAGTTCTTC
TRBV7-9	TRBJ1-2	.	few	CASTSRAWGLNYGYTF	TGTGCCAGCACCTCTAGGGCCTGGGGGCTTAACTATGGCTACACCTTC